This T cell receptor (beta chain) was retrieved from a study of T-cell reconstitution after alpha-beta-depleted transplantation in children. Notes on the study in general: Newly generated T cells supplied most T-cell counts and diversity one year post-transplant. Several hundred expanded graft clones reportedly supplied alpha-beta T cells about two months after transplant. At day 60, the high TCRbeta diversity found in some patients originated from recipient T cells and thymic progenitors that had survived.

A note on this clonotype: Its antigen is undetermined.

The TCRbeta library was prepared with unique molecular identifiers. From the PCR reads, TCRdb called clonotypes with MiXCR, one entry per CDR3 protein. The sample holds 440,000 or so distinct CDR3 sequences, approximately 42% seen once. The CDR3 totals 17 residues. The trim removed 0 bases at V and 5 bases at J, leaving 13 bases unmatched. Germline V gene sequence: CDR1 LNHNV, CDR2 YYDKDF (reference sequence). This clonotype was sampled from a girl aged 2-9 years with aplastic anemia, due to receive a stem cell transplant. The chain employs TRBV15 and TRBJ2-7; the match to TRBD2 covers 7 bases. The source material was PBMCs, sampled before TCRalphabeta/CD19-depleted stem cell transplant. The CDR3 region is CATSRESQAGSEDEQYF. The CDR3 DNA follows: TGTGCCACCAGCAGAGAATCCCAAGCGGGGTCAGAGGACGAGCAGTACTTC.